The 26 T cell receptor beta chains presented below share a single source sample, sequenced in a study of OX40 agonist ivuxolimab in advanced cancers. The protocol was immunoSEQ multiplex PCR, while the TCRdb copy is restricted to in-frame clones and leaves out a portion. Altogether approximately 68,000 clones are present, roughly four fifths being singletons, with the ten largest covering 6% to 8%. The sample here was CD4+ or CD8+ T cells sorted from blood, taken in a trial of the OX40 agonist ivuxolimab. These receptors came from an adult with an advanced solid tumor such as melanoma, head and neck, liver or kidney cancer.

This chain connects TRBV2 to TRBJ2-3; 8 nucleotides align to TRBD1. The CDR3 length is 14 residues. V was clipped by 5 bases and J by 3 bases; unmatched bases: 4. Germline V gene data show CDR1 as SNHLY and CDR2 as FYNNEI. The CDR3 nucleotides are TGTGCCAGCAGTCCCACAGGGGGAACAGATACGCAGTATTTT. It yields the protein CASSPTGGTDTQYF.

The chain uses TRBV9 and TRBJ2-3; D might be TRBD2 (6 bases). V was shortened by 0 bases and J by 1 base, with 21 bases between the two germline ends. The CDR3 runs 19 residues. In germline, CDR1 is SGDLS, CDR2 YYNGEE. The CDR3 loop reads CASSVGFPAGPGGTDTQYF. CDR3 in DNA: TGTGCCAGCAGCGTAGGGTTTCCAGCGGGTCCCGGGGGCACAGATACGCAGTATTTT. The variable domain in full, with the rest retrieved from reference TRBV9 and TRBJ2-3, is DSGVTQTPKHLITATGQRVTLRCSPRSGDLSVYWYQQSLDQGLQFLIQYYNGEERAKGNILERFSAQQFPDLHSELNLSSLELGDSALYFCASSVGFPAGPGGTDTQYFGPGTRLTVL.

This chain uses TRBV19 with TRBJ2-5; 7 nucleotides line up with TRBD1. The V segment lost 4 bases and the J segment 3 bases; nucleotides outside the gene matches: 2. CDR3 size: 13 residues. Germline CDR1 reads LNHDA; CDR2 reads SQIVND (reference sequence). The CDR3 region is CASSTTGEETQYF. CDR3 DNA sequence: TGTGCCAGTAGTACCACAGGGGAAGAGACCCAGTACTTC.

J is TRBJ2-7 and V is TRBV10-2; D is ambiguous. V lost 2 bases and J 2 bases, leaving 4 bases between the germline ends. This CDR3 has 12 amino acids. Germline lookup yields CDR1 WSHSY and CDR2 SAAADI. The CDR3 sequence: CASSEVAYEQYF. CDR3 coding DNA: TGCGCCAGCAGTGAGGTGGCCTACGAGCAGTACTTC.

CDR3 sequence (DNA): TGCGCCAGCAGCCAAGGGGGCCGGGAGCTGTTTTTT. It is translated as CASSQGGRELFF. The chain uses TRBV4-1 and TRBJ2-2; tentatively, D is TRBD1 (5 bases). The CDR3 is made up of 12 amino acids. V dropped 1 base and J dropped 9 bases, with 6 bases sitting between them. CDR1 and CDR2 (germline): MGHRA, YSYEKL.

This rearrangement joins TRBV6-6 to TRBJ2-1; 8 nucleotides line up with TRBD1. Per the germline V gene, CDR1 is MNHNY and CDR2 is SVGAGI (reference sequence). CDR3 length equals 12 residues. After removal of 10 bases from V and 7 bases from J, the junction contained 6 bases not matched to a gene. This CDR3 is CATRQGMNEQFF. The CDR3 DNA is TGTGCCACCCGACAGGGGATGAATGAGCAGTTCTTC.

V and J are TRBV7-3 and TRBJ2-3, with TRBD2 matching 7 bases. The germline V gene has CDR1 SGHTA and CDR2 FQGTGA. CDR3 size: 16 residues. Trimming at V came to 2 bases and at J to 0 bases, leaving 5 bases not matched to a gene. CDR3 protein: CASSLASGGSTDTQYF. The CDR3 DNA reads TGTGCCAGCAGCTTAGCCTCGGGGGGTAGCACAGATACGCAGTATTTT.

The CDR3 DNA sequence: TGTGCCGCCTCTCAGGTCGAGCGGGGGCCGGGGGAGCAGTACGTC. The encoded protein is CAASQVERGPGEQYV. The J gene is TRBJ2-7, the V gene TRBV10-3, with TRBD2 matching 8 bases. V shed 11 bases and J 7 bases; nucleotides not matched to a gene: 19. CDR3 size: 15 residues. Germline CDR1 ENHRY, CDR2 SYGVKD.

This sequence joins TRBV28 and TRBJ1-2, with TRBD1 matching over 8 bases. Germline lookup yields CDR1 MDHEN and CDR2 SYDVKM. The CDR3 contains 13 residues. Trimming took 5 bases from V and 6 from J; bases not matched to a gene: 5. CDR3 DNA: TGTGCCAGCAGTGGGCCACAGGGGGATGGCTACACCTTC. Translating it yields CASSGPQGDGYTF.

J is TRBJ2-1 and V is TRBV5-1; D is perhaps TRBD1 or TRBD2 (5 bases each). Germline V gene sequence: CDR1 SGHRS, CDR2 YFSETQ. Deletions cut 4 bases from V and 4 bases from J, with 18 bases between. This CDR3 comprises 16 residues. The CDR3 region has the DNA TGCGCCAGCAGCCGGGGTGGGGGTTTAGGGTACAATGAGCAGTTCTTC. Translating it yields CASSRGGGLGYNEQFF.

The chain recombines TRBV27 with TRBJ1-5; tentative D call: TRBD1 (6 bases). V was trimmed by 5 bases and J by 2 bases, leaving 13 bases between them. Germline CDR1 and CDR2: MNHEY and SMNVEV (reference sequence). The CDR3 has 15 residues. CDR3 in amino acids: CASSPQGRGNQPQHF. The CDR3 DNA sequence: TGTGCCAGCAGTCCCCAGGGGAGGGGCAATCAGCCCCAGCATTTT.

CDR3 bases: TGTGCCTCAGAGAACTACTACGAGCAGTACGTC. Its protein product is CASENYYEQYV. The rearrangement uses TRBV5-6 and TRBJ2-7; D is ambiguous. The V gene lost 10 bases and the J gene lost 3 bases, with 11 bases spanning the gap. The CDR3 length is 11 residues. Germline V lookup: CDR1 SGHDT, CDR2 YYEEEE.

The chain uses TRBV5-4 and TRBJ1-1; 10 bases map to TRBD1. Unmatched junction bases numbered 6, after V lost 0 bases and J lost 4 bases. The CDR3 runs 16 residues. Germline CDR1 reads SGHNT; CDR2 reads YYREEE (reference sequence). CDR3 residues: CASSLASDRGGTEAFF. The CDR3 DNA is TGTGCCAGCAGCTTGGCCTCGGACAGGGGGGGCACTGAAGCTTTCTTT. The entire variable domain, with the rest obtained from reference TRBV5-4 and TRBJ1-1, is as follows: ETGVTQSPTHLIKTRGQQVTLRCSSQSGHNTVSWYQQALGQGPQFIFQYYREEENGRGNFPPRFSGLQFPNYSSELNVNALELDDSALYLCASSLASDRGGTEAFFGQGTRLTVV.

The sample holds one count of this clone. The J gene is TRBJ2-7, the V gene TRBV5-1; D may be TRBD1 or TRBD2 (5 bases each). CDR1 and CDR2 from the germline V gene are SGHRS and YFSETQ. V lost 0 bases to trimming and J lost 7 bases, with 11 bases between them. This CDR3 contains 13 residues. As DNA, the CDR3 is TGCGCCAGCAGCTTGGGGACCTGGGGGGAGCAGTACTTC. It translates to CASSLGTWGEQYF. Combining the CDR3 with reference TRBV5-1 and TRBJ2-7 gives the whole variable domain KAGVTQTPRYLIKTRGQQVTLSCSPISGHRSVSWYQQTPGQGLQFLFEYFSETQRNKGNFPGRFSGRQFSNSRSEMNVSTLELGDSALYLCASSLGTWGEQYFGPGTRLTVT.

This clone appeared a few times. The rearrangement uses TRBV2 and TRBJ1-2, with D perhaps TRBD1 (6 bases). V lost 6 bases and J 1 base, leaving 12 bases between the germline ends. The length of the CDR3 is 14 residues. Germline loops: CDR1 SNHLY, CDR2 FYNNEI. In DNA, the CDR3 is TGTGCCAGCAGGAGTACAGGGTTTAACTATGGCTACACCTTC. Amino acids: CASRSTGFNYGYTF.

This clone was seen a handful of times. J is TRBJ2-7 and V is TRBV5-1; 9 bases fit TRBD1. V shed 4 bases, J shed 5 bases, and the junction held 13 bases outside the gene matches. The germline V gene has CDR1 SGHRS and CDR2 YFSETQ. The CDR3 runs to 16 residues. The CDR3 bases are TGCGCCAGCAGCCCGAGGACACCGGGACAGGGAAACGAGCAGTACTTC. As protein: CASSPRTPGQGNEQYF.

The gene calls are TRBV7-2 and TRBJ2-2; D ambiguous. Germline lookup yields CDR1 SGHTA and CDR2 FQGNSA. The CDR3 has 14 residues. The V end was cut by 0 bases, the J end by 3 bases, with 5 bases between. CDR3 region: CASSLAFDTGELFF. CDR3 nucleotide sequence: TGTGCCAGCAGCTTAGCGTTCGACACCGGGGAGCTGTTTTTT.

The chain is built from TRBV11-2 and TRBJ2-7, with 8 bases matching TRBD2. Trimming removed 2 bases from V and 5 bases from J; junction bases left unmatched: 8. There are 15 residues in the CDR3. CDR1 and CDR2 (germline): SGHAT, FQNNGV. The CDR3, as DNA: TGTGCCAGCAGCTTATACAGCGGGAGTGTCGACGAGCAGTACTTC. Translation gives CASSLYSGSVDEQYF.

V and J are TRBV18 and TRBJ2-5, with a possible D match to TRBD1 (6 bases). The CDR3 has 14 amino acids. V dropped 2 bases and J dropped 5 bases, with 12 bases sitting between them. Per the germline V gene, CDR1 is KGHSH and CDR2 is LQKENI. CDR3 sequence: CASSPSGTRETQYF. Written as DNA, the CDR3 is TGTGCCAGCTCACCATCCGGGACAAGGGAGACCCAGTACTTC.

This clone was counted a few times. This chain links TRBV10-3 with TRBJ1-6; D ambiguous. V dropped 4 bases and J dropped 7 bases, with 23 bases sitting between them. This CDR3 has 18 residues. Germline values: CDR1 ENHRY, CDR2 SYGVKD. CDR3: CAISVSDGRPIENSPLHF. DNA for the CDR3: TGTGCCATCAGTGTTTCGGACGGAAGACCCATAGAGAATTCACCCCTCCACTTT.

CDR3 sequence reads: CASSGTGVANTGELFF. The CDR3 bases are TGTGCCAGCAGTGGAACAGGAGTGGCGAACACCGGGGAGCTGTTTTTT. This chain uses TRBV25-1 with TRBJ2-2; TRBD1 might be the D (5 bases). The length of the CDR3 is 16 residues. Germline values: CDR1 MGHDK, CDR2 SYGVNS. The V end lost 4 bases, the J end lost 0 bases, and 12 bases lay between the germline ends.

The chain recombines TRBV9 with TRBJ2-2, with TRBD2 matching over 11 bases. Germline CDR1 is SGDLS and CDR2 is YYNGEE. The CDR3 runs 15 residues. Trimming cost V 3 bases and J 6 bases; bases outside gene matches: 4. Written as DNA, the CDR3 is TGTGCCAGCAGCGCTAGCGGGAGGTTAGCCGGGGAGCTGTTTTTT. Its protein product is CASSASGRLAGELFF. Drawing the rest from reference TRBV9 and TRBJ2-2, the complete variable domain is DSGVTQTPKHLITATGQRVTLRCSPRSGDLSVYWYQQSLDQGLQFLIQYYNGEERAKGNILERFSAQQFPDLHSELNLSSLELGDSALYFCASSASGRLAGELFFGEGSRLTVL.

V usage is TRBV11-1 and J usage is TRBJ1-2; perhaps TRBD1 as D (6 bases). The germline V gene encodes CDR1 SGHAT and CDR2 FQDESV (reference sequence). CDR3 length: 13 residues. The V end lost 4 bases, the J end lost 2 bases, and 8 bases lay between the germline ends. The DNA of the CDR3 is TGTGCCAGCAGCTGGGGGGGCAACTATGGCTACACCTTC. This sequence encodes CASSWGGNYGYTF.

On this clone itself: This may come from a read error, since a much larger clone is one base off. CDR3 coding DNA: TGTGCCAGCAGCTCCCAGGGCACAGATACGCAGTATTTT. This encodes CASSSQGTDTQYF. V gene TRBV7-2 combines with J gene TRBJ2-3; no definite D call. CDR3 length: 13 residues. With 4 bases removed from V and 1 base from J, the gap between germline ends came to 6 bases. The germline V gene has CDR1 SGHTA and CDR2 FQGNSA.

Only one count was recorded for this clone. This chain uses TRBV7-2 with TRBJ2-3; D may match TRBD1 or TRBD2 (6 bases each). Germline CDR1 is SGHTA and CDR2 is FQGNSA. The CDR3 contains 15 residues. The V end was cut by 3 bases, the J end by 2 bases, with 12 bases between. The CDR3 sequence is CASSLGGRNTDTQYF. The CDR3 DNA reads TGTGCCAGCAGCTTGGGGGGCCGGAACACAGATACGCAGTATTTT.

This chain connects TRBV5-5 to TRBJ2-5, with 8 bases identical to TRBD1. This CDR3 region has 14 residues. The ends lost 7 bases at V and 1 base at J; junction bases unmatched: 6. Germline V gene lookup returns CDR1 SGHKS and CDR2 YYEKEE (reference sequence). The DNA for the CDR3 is TGTGCCAGCGGCAGGGGGCAATTCCAAGAGACCCAGTACTTC. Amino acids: CASGRGQFQETQYF.